This TCR beta chain originates from a study of identifying expanded T cells in peripheral blood. Findings and limits, study-wide: Two-week clone count variance significantly increased as total template count grew.

Points on this clone: Its specificity is unknown.

The data were produced by immunoSEQ multiplex PCR, yet TCRdb's version contains in-frame clones alone and is incomplete. Here the sample spans about 82,000 clones, around 90% being singletons. CDR1 is GTSNPN and CDR2 is SVGIG in the germline V gene (reference sequence). The CDR3 sequence is 14 residues long. The ends were cut back, 4 bases at V and 2 bases at J, with 14 bases in the middle. The chain is built from TRBV30 and TRBJ1-2; D is perhaps TRBD1 (6 bases). The clonotype originates from a person between 18 and 75 years old in good health. The sample taken for sequencing was blood. DNA for the CDR3: TGTGCCTGGAACCCGGGGGCAGGCAACTATGGCTACACCTTC. The encoded protein is CAWNPGAGNYGYTF.